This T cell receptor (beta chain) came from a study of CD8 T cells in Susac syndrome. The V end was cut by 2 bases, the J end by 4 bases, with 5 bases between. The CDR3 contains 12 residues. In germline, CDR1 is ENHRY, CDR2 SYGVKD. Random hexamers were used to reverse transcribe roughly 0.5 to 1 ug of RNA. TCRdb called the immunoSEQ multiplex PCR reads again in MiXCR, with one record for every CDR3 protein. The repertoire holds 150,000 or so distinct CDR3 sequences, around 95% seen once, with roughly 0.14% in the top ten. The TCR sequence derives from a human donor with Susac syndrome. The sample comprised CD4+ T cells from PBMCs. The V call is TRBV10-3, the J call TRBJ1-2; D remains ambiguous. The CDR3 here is CAISEGSYGYTF. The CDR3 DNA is TGTGCCATCAGTGAGGGTTCCTATGGCTACACCTTC.